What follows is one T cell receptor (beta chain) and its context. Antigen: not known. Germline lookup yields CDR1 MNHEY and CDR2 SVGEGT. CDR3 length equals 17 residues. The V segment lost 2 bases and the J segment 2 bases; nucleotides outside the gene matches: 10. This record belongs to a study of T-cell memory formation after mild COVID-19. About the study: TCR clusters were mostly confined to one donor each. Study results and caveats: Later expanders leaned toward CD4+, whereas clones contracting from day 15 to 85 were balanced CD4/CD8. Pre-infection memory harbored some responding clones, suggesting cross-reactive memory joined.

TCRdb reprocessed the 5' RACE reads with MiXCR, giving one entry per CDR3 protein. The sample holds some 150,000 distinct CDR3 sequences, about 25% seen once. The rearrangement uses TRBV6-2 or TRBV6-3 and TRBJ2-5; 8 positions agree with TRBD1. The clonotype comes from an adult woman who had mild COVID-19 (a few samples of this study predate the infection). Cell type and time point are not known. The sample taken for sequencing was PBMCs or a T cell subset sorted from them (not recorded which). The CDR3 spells CASSYPLGTGTQETQYF. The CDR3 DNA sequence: TGTGCCAGCAGTTACCCGTTAGGGACAGGAACACAAGAGACCCAGTACTTC.